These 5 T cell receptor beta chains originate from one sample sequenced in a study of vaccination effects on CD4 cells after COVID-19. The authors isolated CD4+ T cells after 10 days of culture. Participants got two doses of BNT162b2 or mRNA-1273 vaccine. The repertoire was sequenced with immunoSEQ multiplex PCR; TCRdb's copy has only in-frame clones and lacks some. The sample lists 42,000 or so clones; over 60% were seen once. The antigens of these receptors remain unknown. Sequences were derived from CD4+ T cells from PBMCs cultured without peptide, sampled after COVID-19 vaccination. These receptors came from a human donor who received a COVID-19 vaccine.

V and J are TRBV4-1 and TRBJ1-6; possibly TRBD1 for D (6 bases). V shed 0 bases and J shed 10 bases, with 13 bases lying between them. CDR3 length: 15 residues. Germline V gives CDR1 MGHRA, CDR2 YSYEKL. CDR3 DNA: TGCGCCAGCAGCCAAGAAGGGGGGCTTCGGTCACCCCTCCACTTT. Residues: CASSQEGGLRSPLHF.

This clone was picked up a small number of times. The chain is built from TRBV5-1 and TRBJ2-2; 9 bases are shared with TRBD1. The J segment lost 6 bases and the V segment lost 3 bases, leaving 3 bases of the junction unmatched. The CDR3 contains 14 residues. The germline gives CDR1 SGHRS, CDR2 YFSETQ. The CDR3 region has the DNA TGCGCCAGCAGCTCACGGACAGGGGCCGGGGAGCTGTTTTTT. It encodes CASSSRTGAGELFF. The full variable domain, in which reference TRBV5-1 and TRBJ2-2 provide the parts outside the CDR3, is KAGVTQTPRYLIKTRGQQVTLSCSPISGHRSVSWYQQTPGQGLQFLFEYFSETQRNKGNFPGRFSGRQFSNSRSEMNVSTLELGDSALYLCASSSRTGAGELFFGEGSRLTVL.

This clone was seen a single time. In DNA, the CDR3 is TGCGCCAGCAGCTTGGGGGTATCTAGCGGGAAATCCTACGAGCAGTACTTC. This codes for CASSLGVSSGKSYEQYF. V usage is TRBV5-1 and J usage is TRBJ2-7, with TRBD2 matching over 9 bases. CDR1 SGHRS and CDR2 YFSETQ come from the germline V gene. This CDR3 has 17 amino acids. The V gene end was trimmed by 0 bases and the J gene end by 1 base; junction bases not matched to a gene: 8.

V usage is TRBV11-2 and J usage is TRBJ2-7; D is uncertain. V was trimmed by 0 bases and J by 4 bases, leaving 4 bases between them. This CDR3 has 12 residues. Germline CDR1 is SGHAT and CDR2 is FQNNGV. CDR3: CASSLDRYEQYF. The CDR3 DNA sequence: TGTGCCAGCAGCTTAGATCGGTACGAGCAGTACTTC.

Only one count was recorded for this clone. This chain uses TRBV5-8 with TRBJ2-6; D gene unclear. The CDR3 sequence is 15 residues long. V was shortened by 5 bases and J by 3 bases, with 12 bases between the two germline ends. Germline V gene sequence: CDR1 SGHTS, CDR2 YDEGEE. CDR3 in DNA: TGTGCCAGCAGAACAGAGACCTATGGGGCCAACGTCCTGACTTTC. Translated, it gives CASRTETYGANVLTF.